This entry concerns a single T cell receptor beta chain. Original processing notes: Amplification of reference gene primers provided the estimated nucleated cell counts. Method: immunoSEQ multiplex PCR; TCRdb's copy keeps in-frame clones and lacks some. The DNA gave D and trimming, while V, J and clone size come from that table. This table holds just under 95,000 clones, 80% found once. The entry originates in a study of blood T cell repertoires in COVID-19. The sample taken for sequencing was peripheral blood. This TCR was recovered from a man aged 50 to 59 who had recovered from COVID-19.

CDR3 DNA sequence: TGTGCCAGCAGCGTCTTTCTAAACAATGAGCAGTTCTTC. Encoded protein: CASSVFLNNEQFF. V usage is TRBV13 and J usage is TRBJ2-1; D is ambiguous. CDR3 size: 13 residues. Germline assignment: CDR1 PRHDT and CDR2 FYEKMQ (reference sequence). Trimming took off 5 bases at V and 5 bases at J, with 10 bases between the two ends.